This paragraph reports one T cell receptor (beta chain). Its antigen is as yet unknown. These data originate in a study of OX40 agonist ivuxolimab in advanced cancers. Across the study: Patients enrolled in dose escalation were diagnosed with hepatocellular carcinoma, melanoma, renal cell or head and neck cancer. Study conclusions and caveats: Blood T cells, both CD4+ and CD8+, expanded clonally by week 6 at 0.1 to 3.0 mg/kg.

The data were produced by immunoSEQ multiplex PCR, yet TCRdb's version contains in-frame clones alone and is incomplete. The profile shows approximately 80,000 clones, around 94% of them singletons. The sequence came from an adult with an advanced solid tumor such as melanoma, head and neck, liver or kidney cancer. The sample here was CD4+ or CD8+ T cells sorted from blood, taken in a trial of the OX40 agonist ivuxolimab.

CDR3 sequence (DNA): TGTGCCAGCAGCTTGGTGGGAATCATGAACACTGAAGCTTTCTTT. Translation: CASSLVGIMNTEAFF. The gene calls are TRBV5-6 and TRBJ1-1; D is undetermined. The germline V and J ends were trimmed by 0 bases and 0 bases, with 9 bases remaining between them. The CDR3 has 15 amino acids. From germline, CDR1 is SGHDT and CDR2 YYEEEE.